This T cell receptor beta chain was obtained from a study of cytomegalovirus exposure and HLA in healthy donors. Study as a whole: Both the 120 validation repertoires and the 666 first-cohort repertoires used the same platform, as reported by a later analysis.

Study-level results: Later, an analysis found that TCR clusters from the first cohort tended to co-occur in the 90 to 150 validation repertoires.

As for this clone: What it recognizes is unknown.

The method was immunoSEQ multiplex PCR; TCRdb's version includes in-frame clones alone and lacks a portion of them. The repertoire holds 100,000 to 150,000 clones, with 89% as singletons. Trimming removed 7 bases at V and 6 bases at J, with 13 bases between. The CDR3 is 13 amino acids. Per germline, CDR1 SGHTA and CDR2 FQGNSA. The material sequenced was PBMCs. The sequence derives from a woman under 30 in good health and CMV-seronegative. The rearrangement links TRBV7-2 to TRBJ1-3; D ambiguous. The CDR3 spells CASNLLEENTIYF. For the CDR3, the DNA is TGTGCCAGCAACCTCTTGGAGGAAAACACCATATATTTT.